This T cell receptor (beta chain) stems from a study of patients and donors after allogeneic stem cell transplantation. Via MiXCR, TCRdb re-called the RT-PCR reads, giving one row per CDR3 protein. The table lists hundreds of thousands of distinct CDR3 sequences, around 16% of them singletons, with less than 9.5% in the top ten. The V end was cut by 3 bases, the J end by 6 bases, with 14 bases between. The CDR3 totals 14 residues. Germline CDR1 is MDHEN and CDR2 is SYDVKM. The receptor was isolated from a human donor who was either an allogeneic HSCT recipient or a stem cell or donor lymphocyte infusion donor (not recorded which). It is not recorded whose cells these are; they may come from a transplant donor. This rearrangement joins TRBV28 to TRBJ1-2; no definite D call. The specimen sequenced was blood, either unsorted or a sorted T cell fraction (not recorded which). The DNA for the CDR3 is TGTGCCAGCAGTTTGGGCGGATTAGGCGATGGCTACACCTTC. As protein: CASSLGGLGDGYTF.